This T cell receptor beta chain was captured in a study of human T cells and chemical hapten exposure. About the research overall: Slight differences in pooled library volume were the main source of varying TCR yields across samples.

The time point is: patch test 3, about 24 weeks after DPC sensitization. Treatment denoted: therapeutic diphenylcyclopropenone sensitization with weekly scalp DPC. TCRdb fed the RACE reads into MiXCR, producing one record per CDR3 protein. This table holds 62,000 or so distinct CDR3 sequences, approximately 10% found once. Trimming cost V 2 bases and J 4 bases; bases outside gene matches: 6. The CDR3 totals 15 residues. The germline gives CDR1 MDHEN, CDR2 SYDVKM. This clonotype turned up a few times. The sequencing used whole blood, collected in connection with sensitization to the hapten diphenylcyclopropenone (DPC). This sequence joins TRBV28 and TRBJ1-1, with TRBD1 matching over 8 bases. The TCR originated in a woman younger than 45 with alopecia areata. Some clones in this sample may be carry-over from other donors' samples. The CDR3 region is CASSLIQGASTEAFF. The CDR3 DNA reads TGTGCCAGCAGTTTAATTCAGGGGGCGAGCACTGAAGCTTTCTTT.